The 3 T cell receptor beta chains given below trace back to one sample, sequenced in a study of CD8+ T cells in alopecia areata. The sample's treatment: oral pan-JAK inhibitor, 5-10 mg twice daily. Investigators isolated RNA and reverse transcribed it into cDNA to act as the sequencing template. Sequencing used immunoSEQ multiplex PCR; TCRdb keeps in-frame clones, though not all of them. Of 170,000 or so clones in the sample, about 60% were seen once. Sequenced material: CD8+ T cells sorted from blood, taken at week 24, from a patient treated with tofacitinib. The receptors shown here come from a human donor with alopecia areata.

This clone was found a few times. The chain couples TRBV7-3 to TRBJ2-5, with a tentative D call TRBD1 (7 bases). There are 15 residues in the CDR3. Per the germline V gene, CDR1 is SGHTA and CDR2 is FQGTGA. V lost 5 bases and J lost 1, with 14 bases in between. CDR3 in amino acids: CASSQGGGTQETQYF. The CDR3 bases are TGTGCCAGCAGCCAAGGAGGGGGCACCCAAGAGACCCAGTACTTC.

The chain links TRBV27 to TRBJ1-2, with D possibly matching TRBD1 (6 bases). Trimming took 5 bases from V and 8 from J, leaving 12 bases between them. Germline CDR1 MNHEY, CDR2 SMNVEV (reference sequence). The CDR3 has 12 residues. In DNA, the CDR3 is TGTGCCAGCAGTGACCCAGGGGACGGCTACACCTTC. It is translated as CASSDPGDGYTF.

The chain carries TRBV14 and TRBJ2-5; 10 nucleotides align to TRBD1. This CDR3 region has 15 residues. Germline V lookup: CDR1 SGHDN, CDR2 FVKESK. Unmatched junction bases numbered 9, after V lost 0 bases and J lost 11 bases. The CDR3 nucleotides read TGTGCCAGCAGCCAAGATCGACAGGGGGCGAGGGAGCAGTACTTC. Translated: CASSQDRQGAREQYF.